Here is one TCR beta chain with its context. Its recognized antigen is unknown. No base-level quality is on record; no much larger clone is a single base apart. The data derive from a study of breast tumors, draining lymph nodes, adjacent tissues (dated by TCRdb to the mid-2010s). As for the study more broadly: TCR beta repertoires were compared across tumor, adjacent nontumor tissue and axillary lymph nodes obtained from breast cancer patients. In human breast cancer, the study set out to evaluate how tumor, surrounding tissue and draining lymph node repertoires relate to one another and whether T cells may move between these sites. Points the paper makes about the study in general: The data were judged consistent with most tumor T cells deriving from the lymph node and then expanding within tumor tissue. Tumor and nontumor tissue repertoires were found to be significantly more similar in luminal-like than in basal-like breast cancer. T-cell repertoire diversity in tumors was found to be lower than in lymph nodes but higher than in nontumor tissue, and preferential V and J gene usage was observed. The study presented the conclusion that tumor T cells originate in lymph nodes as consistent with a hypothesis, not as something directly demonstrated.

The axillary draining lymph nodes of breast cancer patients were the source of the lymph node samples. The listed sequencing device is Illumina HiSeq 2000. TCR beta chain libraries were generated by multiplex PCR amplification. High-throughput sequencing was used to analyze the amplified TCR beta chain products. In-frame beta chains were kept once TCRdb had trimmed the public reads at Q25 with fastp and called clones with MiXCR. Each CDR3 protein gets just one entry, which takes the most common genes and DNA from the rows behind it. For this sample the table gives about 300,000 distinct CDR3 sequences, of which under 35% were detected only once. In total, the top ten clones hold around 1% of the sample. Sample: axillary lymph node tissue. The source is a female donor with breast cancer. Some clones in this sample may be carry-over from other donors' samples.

The CDR3 sequence is CAISESGVLAGAVETQYF. The nucleotide sequence is TGTGCCATCAGTGAGTCGGGGGTTCTCGCGGGAGCTGTTGAGACCCAGTACTTC. The receptor chain draws on TRBV10-3 and TRBJ2-5; 7 central bases correspond to TRBD2. The CDR3 starts with the cysteine, ends with the phenylalanine, and has 18 residues. Of all the DNA, just the CDR3 is kept, 54 bases in frame from base 1. Trimming accounts for 0 bases at V and 5 bases at J, while the number of junction bases matched to no gene is 15. CDR1 and CDR2 (ENHRY, SYGVKD) derive from the germline V gene.